A few counts support the clone carrying this T cell receptor (beta chain). Its target is unknown. This specimen belongs to a study of cytotoxic CD8 clonotypes in ibrutinib-treated CLL. Study findings and constraints: Ibrutinib response saw clonality rise, and progression saw it return toward baseline. Circulating CD8+ T-cell counts were tracked by baseline clonality, which exceeded that of age-matched healthy donors.

Trimming took off 3 bases at V and 4 bases at J, with 12 bases between the two ends. Germline CDR1 reads SGHDN; CDR2 reads FVKESK. The CDR3 totals 14 residues. The intended depth for sequencing was 1 in 200,000 to 1 in 1 million T cells. The method was immunoSEQ multiplex PCR; TCRdb's version includes in-frame clones alone and lacks a portion of them. The table has roughly 180,000 clones, roughly 72% seen once; the top ten hold 13%. The chain has TRBV14 and TRBJ2-5; no clear D gene. The sequence came from a human donor with chronic lymphocytic leukemia. The sequencing used PBMCs, collected after 24 months of ibrutinib treatment. The CDR3 region is CASSQYRLVETQYF. Written as DNA, the CDR3 is TGTGCCAGCAGCCAGTATAGACTGGTAGAGACCCAGTACTTC. The whole variable domain, filled in from reference TRBV14 and TRBJ2-5, reads EAGVTQFPSHSVIEKGQTVTLRCDPISGHDNLYWYRRVMGKEIKFLLHFVKESKQDESGMPNNRFLAERTGGTYSTLKVQPAELEDSGVYFCASSQYRLVETQYFGPGTRLLVL.